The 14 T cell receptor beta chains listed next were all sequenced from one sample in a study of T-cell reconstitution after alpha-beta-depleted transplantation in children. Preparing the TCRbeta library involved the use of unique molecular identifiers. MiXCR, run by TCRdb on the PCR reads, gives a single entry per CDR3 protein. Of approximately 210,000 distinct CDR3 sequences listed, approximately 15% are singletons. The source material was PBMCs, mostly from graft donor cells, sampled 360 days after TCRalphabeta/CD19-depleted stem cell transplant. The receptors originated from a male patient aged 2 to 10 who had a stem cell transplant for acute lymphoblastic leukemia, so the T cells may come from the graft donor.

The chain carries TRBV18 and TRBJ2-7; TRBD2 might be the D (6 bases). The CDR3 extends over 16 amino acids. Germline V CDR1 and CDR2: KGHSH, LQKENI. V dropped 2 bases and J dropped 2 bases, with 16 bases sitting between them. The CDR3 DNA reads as TGTGCCAGCTCACCATCCCCGGGGGTAGGGGCCTACGAGCAGTACTTC. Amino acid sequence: CASSPSPGVGAYEQYF.

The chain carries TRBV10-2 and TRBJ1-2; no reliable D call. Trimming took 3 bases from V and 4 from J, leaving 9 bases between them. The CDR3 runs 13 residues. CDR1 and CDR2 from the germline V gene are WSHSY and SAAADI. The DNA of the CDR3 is TGCGCCAGCAGTGATCCAGGACTCTATGGCTACACCTTC. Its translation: CASSDPGLYGYTF.

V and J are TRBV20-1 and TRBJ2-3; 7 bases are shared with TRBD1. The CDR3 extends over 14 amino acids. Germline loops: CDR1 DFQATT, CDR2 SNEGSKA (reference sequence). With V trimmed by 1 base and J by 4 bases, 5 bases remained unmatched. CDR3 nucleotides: TGCAGTGCTAGAGGACAGGGAAAGTCAGATACGCAGTATTTT. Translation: CSARGQGKSDTQYF.

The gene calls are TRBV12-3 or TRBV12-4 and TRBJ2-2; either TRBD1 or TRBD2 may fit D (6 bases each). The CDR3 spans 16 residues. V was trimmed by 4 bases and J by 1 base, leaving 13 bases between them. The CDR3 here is CASSSGAPRNTGELFF. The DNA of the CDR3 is TGTGCCAGCAGTTCGGGGGCCCCCAGGAACACCGGGGAGCTGTTTTTT.

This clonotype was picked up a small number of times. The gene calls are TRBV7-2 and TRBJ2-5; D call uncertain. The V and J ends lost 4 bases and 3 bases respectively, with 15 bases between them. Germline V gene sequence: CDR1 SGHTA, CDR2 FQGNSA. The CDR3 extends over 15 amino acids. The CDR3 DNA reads TGTGCCAGCAGCTCCGACCCAGTTTCAAAAGAGACCCAGTACTTC. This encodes CASSSDPVSKETQYF.

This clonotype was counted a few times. Here the CDR3 DNA reads TGTGCCAGCAGCCAGAGACAGGGCGGCTACACCTTC. It specifies CASSQRQGGYTF. The chain links TRBV3-1 to TRBJ1-2; 7 bases map to TRBD1. The CDR3 has 12 residues. The trim removed 3 bases at V and 8 bases at J, leaving 3 bases unmatched. Germline loops: CDR1 LGHDT, CDR2 YNNKEL (reference sequence).

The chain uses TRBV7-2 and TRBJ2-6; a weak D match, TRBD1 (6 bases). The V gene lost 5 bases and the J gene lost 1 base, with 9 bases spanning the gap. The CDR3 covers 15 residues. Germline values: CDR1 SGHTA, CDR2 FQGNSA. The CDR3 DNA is TGTGCCAGCAGCATTACAGGGTCTGGGGCCAACGTCCTGACTTTC. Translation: CASSITGSGANVLTF.

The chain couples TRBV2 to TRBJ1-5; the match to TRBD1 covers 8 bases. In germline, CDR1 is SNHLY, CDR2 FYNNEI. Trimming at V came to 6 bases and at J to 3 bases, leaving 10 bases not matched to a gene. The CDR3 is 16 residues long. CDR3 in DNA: TGTGCCAGCAGCCGACAGGGGACAGTAATCAATCAGCCCCAGCATTTT. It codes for CASSRQGTVINQPQHF.

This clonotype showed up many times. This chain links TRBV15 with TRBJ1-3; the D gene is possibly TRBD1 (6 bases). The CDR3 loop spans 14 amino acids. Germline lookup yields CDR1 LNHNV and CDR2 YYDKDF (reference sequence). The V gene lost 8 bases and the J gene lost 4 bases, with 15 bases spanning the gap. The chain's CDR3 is CATSRGGTGNTIYF. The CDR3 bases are TGTGCCACCTCTCGAGGGGGAACGGGAAACACCATATATTTT.

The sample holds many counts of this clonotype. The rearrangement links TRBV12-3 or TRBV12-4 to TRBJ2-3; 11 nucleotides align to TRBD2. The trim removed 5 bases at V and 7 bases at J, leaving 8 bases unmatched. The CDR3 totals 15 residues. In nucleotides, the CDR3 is TGTGCCAGCAGTCCTAGCGGGGGGATCCCTTATACGCAGTATTTT. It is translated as CASSPSGGIPYTQYF.

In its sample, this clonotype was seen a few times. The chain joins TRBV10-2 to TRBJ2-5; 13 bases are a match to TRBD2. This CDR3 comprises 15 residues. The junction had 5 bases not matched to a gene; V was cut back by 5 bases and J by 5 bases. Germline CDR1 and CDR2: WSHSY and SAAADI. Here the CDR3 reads CASSTSGGALETQYF. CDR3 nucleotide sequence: TGCGCCAGCAGTACTAGCGGGGGGGCCTTGGAGACCCAGTACTTC.

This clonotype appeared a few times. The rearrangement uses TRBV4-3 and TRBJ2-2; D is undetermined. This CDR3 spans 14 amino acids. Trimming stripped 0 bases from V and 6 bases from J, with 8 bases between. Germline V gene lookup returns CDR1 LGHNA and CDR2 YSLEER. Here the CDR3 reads CASSQEKGSGELFF. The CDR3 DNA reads TGCGCCAGCAGCCAAGAAAAGGGATCCGGGGAGCTGTTTTTT.

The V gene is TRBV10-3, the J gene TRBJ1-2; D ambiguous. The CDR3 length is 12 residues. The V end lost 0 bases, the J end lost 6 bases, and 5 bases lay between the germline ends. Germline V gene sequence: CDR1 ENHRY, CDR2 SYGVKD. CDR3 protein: CAISESGDGYTF. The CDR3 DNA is TGTGCCATCAGTGAGTCCGGGGATGGCTACACCTTC.

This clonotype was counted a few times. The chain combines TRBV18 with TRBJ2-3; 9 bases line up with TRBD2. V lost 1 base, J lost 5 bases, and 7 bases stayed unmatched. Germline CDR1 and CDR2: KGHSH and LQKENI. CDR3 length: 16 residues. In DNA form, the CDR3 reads TGTGCCAGCTCACCACGTAGCGGGAGATCAGAAGATACGCAGTATTTT. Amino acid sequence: CASSPRSGRSEDTQYF. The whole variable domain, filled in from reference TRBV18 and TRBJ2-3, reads NAGVMQNPRHLVRRRGQEARLRCSPMKGHSHVYWYRQLPEEGLKFMVYLQKENIIDESGMPKERFSAEFPKEGPSILRIQQVVRGDSAAYFCASSPRSGRSEDTQYFGPGTRLTVL.